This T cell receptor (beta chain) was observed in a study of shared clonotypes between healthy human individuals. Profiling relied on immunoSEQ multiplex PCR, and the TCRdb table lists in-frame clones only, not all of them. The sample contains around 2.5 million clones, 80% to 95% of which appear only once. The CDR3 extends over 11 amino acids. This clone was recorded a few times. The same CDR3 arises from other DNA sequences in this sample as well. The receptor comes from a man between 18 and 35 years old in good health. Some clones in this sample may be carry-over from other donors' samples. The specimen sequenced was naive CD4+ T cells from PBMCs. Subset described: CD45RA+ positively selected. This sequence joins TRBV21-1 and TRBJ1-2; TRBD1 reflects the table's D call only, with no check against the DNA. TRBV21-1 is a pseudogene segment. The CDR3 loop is CASSNPYGYTF. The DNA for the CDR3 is TGTGCCAGCAGCAATCCATATGGCTACACCTTC.